The clone carrying this TCR beta chain occurred a few times. What it binds is unknown. In germline, CDR1 is LGHNA, CDR2 YSLEER. The V end lost 0 bases, the J end lost 6 bases, and 5 bases lay between the germline ends. CDR3 length: 12 residues. These data originate in a study of T cell responses to AZD1222 COVID-19 vaccine. Points from the study as a whole: Donors were mostly white British, more females; clonal diversity possibly underestimated. Baseline serology detected seropositivity in only a handful of AZD1222 recipients. Spike was spanned by vaccine-associated CD4 TCRs, with dominance at 160-218 and 743-854. Nearly half of the spike-specific TCRs reportedly recognize variant regions that carry no mutations.

The protocol was immunoSEQ multiplex PCR, while the TCRdb copy is restricted to in-frame clones and leaves out a portion. The repertoire includes some 99,000 clones, roughly nine tenths of them detected once, and 5.2% sits in the top ten. This sequence was found in an adult in good health. The starting material was peripheral blood, obtained on day 0 of AZD1222 vaccination. The chain recombines TRBV4-3 with TRBJ1-2; D not certain. CDR3 sequence: CASSQDKNGYTF. CDR3 in DNA: TGCGCCAGCAGCCAAGATAAAAATGGCTACACCTTC.